This T cell receptor beta chain appears in the sequencing data of a study of regulatory T cells in long-lasting Graves disease. Study-level findings and limits: Accuracy may have suffered from the small sample size.

Libraries of TCR beta came from iRepertoire HTBI primers plus Arm-PCR of CDR3 regions. TCRdb fed the multiplex PCR reads into MiXCR, producing one record per CDR3 protein. This sample yields about 460,000 distinct CDR3 sequences, of which roughly 15% are seen a single time; roughly 15% belongs to the top ten. Time point here: newly diagnosed GD, antithyroid drugs for less than 3 months. The TCR library used RNA extracted from PBMCs. Trimming left V 8 bases short and J 3 bases short, with 16 bases between. Per the germline V gene, CDR1 is MDHEN and CDR2 is SYDVKM. The CDR3 runs 14 residues. A remark on this clonotype: Its antigen is undetermined.

These data were also filed under a second study, of T cells in Graves' hyperthyroidism and ophthalmopathy. Per that paper: When ophthalmopathy did not progress within 18 months, Graves' hyperthyroidism was considered stable.

The source material was peripheral blood mononuclear cells (PBMCs), sampled at new diagnosis, from a patient treated with antithyroid drugs. J is TRBJ1-1 and V is TRBV28, with D perhaps TRBD1 (5 bases). The origin of this receptor is a woman in her forties or fifties with Graves disease. The CDR3 DNA is TGTGCCAGCTGGCTAGCGGGAGGGGACACTGAAGCTTTCTTT. It specifies CASWLAGGDTEAFF.